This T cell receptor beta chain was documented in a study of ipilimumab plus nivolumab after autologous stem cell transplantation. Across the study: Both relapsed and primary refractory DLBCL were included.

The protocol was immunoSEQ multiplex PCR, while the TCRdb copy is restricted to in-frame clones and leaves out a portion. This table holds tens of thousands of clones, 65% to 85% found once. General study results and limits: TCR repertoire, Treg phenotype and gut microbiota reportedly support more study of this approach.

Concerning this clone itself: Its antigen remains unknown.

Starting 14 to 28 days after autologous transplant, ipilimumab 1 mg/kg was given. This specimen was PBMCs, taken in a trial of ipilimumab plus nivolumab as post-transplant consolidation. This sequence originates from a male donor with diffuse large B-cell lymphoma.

The DNA of the CDR3 is TGTGCCAGTAGTTTAGCAGGACAGCGCTCCTACTATGGCTACACCTTC. Protein: CASSLAGQRSYYGYTF. The rearrangement links TRBV19 to TRBJ1-2; maybe TRBD1 (6 bases). Looked up from germline, CDR1 is LNHDA and CDR2 is SQIVND (reference sequence). Trimming took off 5 bases at V and 3 bases at J, with 19 bases between the two ends. This CDR3 contains 16 residues. The full variable domain, its missing parts supplied by reference TRBV19 and TRBJ1-2, is DGGITQSPKYLFRKEGQNVTLSCEQNLNHDAMYWYRQDPGQGLRLIYYSQIVNDFQKGDIAEGYSVSREKKESFPLTVTSAQKNPTAFYLCASSLAGQRSYYGYTFGSGTRLTVV.